The clone carrying this T cell receptor (beta chain) was recorded many times. Its specificity is not known. TCRdb re-called the reads through MiXCR, storing one row per CDR3 protein. The sample has over 100,000 distinct CDR3 sequences, 9.5% to 13% seen once. These data originate in a study of T cell repertoires in cytomegalovirus infection. The CDR3 is 16 amino acids. V was pared by 5 bases and J by 7 bases, with 7 bases of the junction left unmatched. The germline CDR1 and CDR2 sequences are MNHEY and SMNVEV (reference sequence). The study's findings and limits: The study found HLA-C-restricted CMV-specific TCR beta clonotypes dominating the ex vivo response.

The gene calls are TRBV27 and TRBJ2-1, with 14 bases lining up with TRBD2. Sequenced sample: PBMCs, sequenced either directly or after in vitro stimulation (not recorded which). This TCR was sampled from a human donor in good health (CMV status not recorded). Some clones in this sample may be carry-over from other donors' samples. The CDR3 region has the DNA TGTGCCAGCAGTCACGGGACTAGCGGGAGTAGGAATGAGCAGTTCTTC. Encoded protein: CASSHGTSGSRNEQFF.